The 4 T cell receptor beta chains below come from one sample, sequenced in a study of T cell repertoires in cytomegalovirus infection. Using its own MiXCR run on the reads, TCRdb lists one record per CDR3 protein. The sample lists around 530,000 distinct CDR3 sequences, approximately 17% occurring once. Material for sequencing was CD8+ T cells from PBMCs. The receptors were gathered from a human donor in good health (CMV status not recorded). Some clones in this sample may be carry-over from other donors' samples.

This clonotype turned up a few times. A much larger clonotype is one base distant, so this may be a read error. The rearrangement joins TRBV7-6 to TRBJ2-1, with D uncertain. Germline CDR1 reads SGHVS; CDR2 reads FNYEAQ. The CDR3 is 14 amino acids. Trimming pared 4 bases from V and 7 bases from J, leaving 14 bases between. CDR3 in amino acids: CASSSTPEGNEQFF. The DNA of the CDR3 is TGTGCCAGCAGCTCCACCCCGGAAGGGAATGAGCAGTTCTTC.

The V gene is TRBV11-3, the J gene TRBJ1-5; a weak D match, TRBD1 (5 bases). V was pared by 1 base and J by 4 bases, with 17 bases between. Per the germline V gene, CDR1 is SGHNT and CDR2 is YENEEA. CDR3 length equals 17 residues. The CDR3 is CASSLGPWGIMNQPQHF. Written as DNA, the CDR3 is TGTGCCAGCAGCTTAGGCCCCTGGGGGATAATGAATCAGCCCCAGCATTTT.

This clonotype was seen ten or more times. V gene TRBV20-1 combines with J gene TRBJ2-2; D is ambiguous. V dropped 0 bases and J dropped 2 bases, with 7 bases sitting between them. Germline loops: CDR1 DFQATT, CDR2 SNEGSKA (reference sequence). This CDR3 is 14 amino acids long. CDR3 bases: TGCAGTGCTAGAGATTTGGGTAACACCGGGGAGCTGTTTTTT. Its translation is CSARDLGNTGELFF.

This clonotype has at least ten counts. This sequence joins TRBV7-9 and TRBJ1-5, with 10 bases matching TRBD1. V shed 4 bases, J shed 6 bases, and the junction held 6 bases outside the gene matches. CDR3 length: 15 amino acids. Germline loops: CDR1 SEHNR, CDR2 FQNEAQ (reference sequence). CDR3 sequence reads: CASSSKDRGLQPQHF. CDR3 in DNA: TGTGCCAGCAGCTCCAAAGACAGGGGGCTTCAGCCCCAGCATTTT.